The 25 T cell receptor beta chains in this list originate from one sample, sequenced in a study of Ad26.COV2.S vaccination and SARS-CoV-2 variants. Treatment defined: about 20 received Ad26.COV2.S at low or high dose, single or two shots; about 5 received placebo; per-sample allocation not given. It was on day 63 after the first vaccine or placebo injection that samples were taken. The table came from immunoSEQ multiplex PCR; TCRdb's copy has only in-frame clones and leaves some out. Of about 280,000 clones listed, over 75% are singletons. The source was peripheral blood, collected in a trial of Ad26.COV2.S vaccine versus placebo. Receptor source: a person between 18 and 59 years old who received the Ad26.COV2.S COVID-19 vaccine or a placebo.

The chain links TRBV7-2 to TRBJ2-1, with 8 bases that match TRBD2. Trimming at V came to 5 bases and at J to 10 bases, leaving 4 bases not matched to a gene. The CDR3 sequence is 12 residues long. Germline V gene sequence: CDR1 SGHTA, CDR2 FQGNSA. In nucleotides, the CDR3 is TGTGCCAGCAGCCGTATAGCGGGAGAGCAGTTCTTC. It encodes CASSRIAGEQFF.

In the case of this clone: A read error may produce the germline difference seen at one junction end. This sequence joins TRBV4-2 and TRBJ2-7; D unresolved. Germline lookup yields CDR1 LGHNA and CDR2 YNFKEQ. The CDR3 is 12 amino acids. CDR3 bases: TGTGCCAGCAGCCAAGACCCCCGGCAGCCCCACTTC. Amino acids: CASSQDPRQPHF.

The CDR3 reads CASSLGSSGALVGQSEQYF. The DNA for the CDR3 is TGTGCCAGCAGCTTAGGGTCCAGCGGGGCGCTAGTGGGACAAAGCGAGCAGTACTTC. This chain links TRBV11-2 with TRBJ2-7, with D perhaps TRBD2 (7 bases). V shed 1 base and J shed 6 bases, with 28 bases lying between them. The CDR3 runs 19 residues. Germline lookup yields CDR1 SGHAT and CDR2 FQNNGV.

The chain couples TRBV3-1 (or the pseudogene TRBV3-2) to TRBJ1-3; TRBD1 matches 9 bases. Trimming removed 4 bases from V and 8 bases from J; junction bases left unmatched: 12. The CDR3 length is 16 residues. Per the germline V gene, CDR1 is LGHDT and CDR2 is YNNKEL (reference sequence). In DNA, the CDR3 is TGTGCCAGCAGCCTGGACAGGGGCCCCCCACGGGACACCATATATTTT. Protein product: CASSLDRGPPRDTIYF.

The chain uses TRBV6-2 or TRBV6-3 and TRBJ2-7; 8 positions agree with TRBD1. CDR3 length: 15 residues. Germline V gene lookup returns CDR1 MNHEY and CDR2 SVGEGT. With V trimmed by 3 bases and J by 5 bases, 9 bases remained unmatched. In DNA form, the CDR3 reads TGTGCCAGCAGTTATGACAGGGGTTTTTTCAACGAGCAGTACTTC. Its protein product is CASSYDRGFFNEQYF.

The gene calls are TRBV28 and TRBJ2-7, with a weak D call TRBD2 (5 bases). The CDR3 runs 15 residues. Germline CDR1 and CDR2: MDHEN and SYDVKM. Trimming shortened V by 7 bases and J by 4 bases, and 20 bases separated the two germline ends. The DNA of the CDR3 is TGTGCCAGCAATACACCCCCTTCTTCGGGGTACGAGCAGTACTTC. Translation gives CASNTPPSSGYEQYF. The variable domain in full, with the rest retrieved from reference TRBV28 and TRBJ2-7, is DVKVTQSSRYLVKRTGEKVFLECVQDMDHENMFWYRQDPGLGLRLIYFSYDVKMKEKGDIPEGYSVSREKKERFSLILESASTNQTSMYLCASNTPPSSGYEQYFGPGTRLTVT.

For this clone: A read error may account for a junction end that differs from germline. DNA of the CDR3: TGTGCCAGCTCCCCACGCTCAGGGATCCAAGAGACCCAGTACTTC. Protein sequence: CASSPRSGIQETQYF. The chain couples TRBV18 to TRBJ2-5; a possible D gene is TRBD1 (5 bases). The CDR3 sequence is 15 residues long. Germline loops: CDR1 KGHSH, CDR2 LQKENI. Based on the CDR3 plus reference TRBV18 and TRBJ2-5, the full variable domain is NAGVMQNPRHLVRRRGQEARLRCSPMKGHSHVYWYRQLPEEGLKFMVYLQKENIIDESGMPKERFSAEFPKEGPSILRIQQVVRGDSAAYFCASSPRSGIQETQYFGPGTRLLVL.

This clone was counted a single time. The CDR3 DNA sequence: TGCGCCAGCAGCCAACCCGGGACCAGAGTAGCCAAAAACATTCAGTACTTC. It translates to CASSQPGTRVAKNIQYF. The J gene is TRBJ2-4, the V gene TRBV4-1; D might be TRBD1 or TRBD2, each matching 5 bases. Trimming removed 2 bases at V and 0 bases at J, with 14 bases between. This CDR3 is built from 17 residues. The germline V gene encodes CDR1 MGHRA and CDR2 YSYEKL.

This clone came up a few times. The rearrangement uses TRBV6-5 and TRBJ1-5; 9 positions match TRBD1. V shed 5 bases and J 5 bases; nucleotides not matched to a gene: 7. Germline loops: CDR1 MNHEY, CDR2 SVGAGI. The CDR3 consists of 15 residues. Here the CDR3 DNA reads TGTGCCAGCAGTCCACAGGGGGCTCAGTATCAGCCCCAGCATTTT. It codes for CASSPQGAQYQPQHF.

This rearrangement joins TRBV4-2 to TRBJ2-1; tentative D call: TRBD1 (7 bases). V gave up 0 bases and J gave up 6 bases, with 15 bases separating them. There are 16 residues in the CDR3. Germline V gives CDR1 LGHNA, CDR2 YNFKEQ. This chain's CDR3 is CASSQDLRQGGNEQFF. The CDR3 DNA sequence: TGTGCCAGCAGCCAAGATCTCCGACAGGGAGGCAATGAGCAGTTCTTC.

There are a few counts of this clone. The CDR3 sequence is CASSLTTRGSEAFF. The DNA of the CDR3 is TGTGCCAGCAGCTTAACGACGCGGGGCTCTGAAGCTTTCTTT. The chain is built from TRBV7-8 and TRBJ1-1, with a tentative D call TRBD1 (5 bases). The V end lost 2 bases, the J end lost 6 bases, and 13 bases lay between the germline ends. The CDR3 runs to 14 residues. Germline lookup yields CDR1 SGHVS and CDR2 FQNEAQ.

This rearrangement joins TRBV5-1 to TRBJ2-3, with 8 bases fitting TRBD2. Looked up from germline, CDR1 is SGHRS and CDR2 is YFSETQ. The J segment lost 2 bases and the V segment lost 4 bases, leaving 12 bases of the junction unmatched. The CDR3 contains 17 residues. The CDR3 sequence: CASSLPEGSGATDTQYF. The CDR3 bases are TGCGCCAGCAGCCTACCCGAGGGTAGCGGGGCCACAGATACGCAGTATTTT.

This clone turned up a few times. The gene calls are TRBV2 and TRBJ1-2, with a possible D match to TRBD1 (5 bases). The CDR3 is 13 residues long. Germline V gives CDR1 SNHLY, CDR2 FYNNEI. V dropped 3 bases and J dropped 6 bases, with 11 bases sitting between them. The DNA for the CDR3 is TGTGCCAGCAGTGAGACAGCAGGAGATGGCTACACCTTC. Translated, it gives CASSETAGDGYTF.

The V gene is TRBV18, the J gene TRBJ2-3; D ambiguous. Germline CDR1 reads KGHSH; CDR2 reads LQKENI. Trimming shortened V by 4 bases and J by 2 bases, and 7 bases separated the two germline ends. The CDR3 has 13 amino acids. CDR3: CASSRVNTDTQYF. Here the CDR3 DNA reads TGTGCCAGCTCACGTGTTAACACAGATACGCAGTATTTT.

This clone was seen a single time. The chain carries TRBV20-1 and TRBJ2-5; 7 bases are shared with TRBD1. The ends lost 6 bases at V and 5 bases at J; junction bases unmatched: 12. Germline V lookup: CDR1 DFQATT, CDR2 SNEGSKA (reference sequence). The CDR3 consists of 14 residues. This CDR3 reads CSASADRPWETQYF. CDR3 bases: TGCAGTGCCAGTGCGGACAGGCCATGGGAGACCCAGTACTTC.

The genes are TRBV7-9 and TRBJ2-2; 7 bases agree with TRBD1. The CDR3 has 17 amino acids. The J segment lost 5 bases and the V segment lost 0 bases, leaving 9 bases of the junction unmatched. Per germline, CDR1 SEHNR and CDR2 FQNEAQ (reference sequence). CDR3 in amino acids: CASSLAPPGQRTGELFF. CDR3 nucleotide sequence: TGTGCCAGCAGCTTAGCGCCCCCGGGACAGAGAACCGGGGAGCTGTTTTTT.

This chain's CDR3 is CASSIRPQQGHGYTF. Here the CDR3 DNA reads TGTGCCAGTAGTATTCGCCCCCAACAGGGGCATGGCTACACCTTC. The rearrangement joins TRBV19 to TRBJ1-2, with 7 bases fitting TRBD1. With 3 bases clipped from V and 6 bases from J, the junction kept 10 bases outside the gene matches. Germline V gene lookup returns CDR1 LNHDA and CDR2 SQIVND (reference sequence). This CDR3 comprises 15 residues. Combining the CDR3 with reference TRBV19 and TRBJ1-2 gives the whole variable domain DGGITQSPKYLFRKEGQNVTLSCEQNLNHDAMYWYRQDPGQGLRLIYYSQIVNDFQKGDIAEGYSVSREKKESFPLTVTSAQKNPTAFYLCASSIRPQQGHGYTFGSGTRLTVV.

With regard to this clone: The sample has other DNA sequences that encode this CDR3 too. The chain joins TRBV9 to TRBJ1-2; no reliable D call. The CDR3 is 12 amino acids. V gave up 1 base and J gave up 4 bases, with 5 bases separating them. CDR1 is SGDLS, CDR2 YYNGEE, per germline. The CDR3 DNA reads TGTGCCAGCAGCGTAAGTGGCTATGGCTACACCTTC. It is translated as CASSVSGYGYTF.

The genes are TRBV7-9 and TRBJ2-1, with TRBD2 matching 10 bases. The CDR3 totals 15 residues. The junction had 3 bases not matched to a gene; V was cut back by 1 base and J by 6 bases. Germline CDR1 and CDR2: SEHNR and FQNEAQ (reference sequence). DNA of the CDR3: TGTGCCAGCAGCTTAGTAGCGGGAGGAGGCAATGAGCAGTTCTTC. Amino acids: CASSLVAGGGNEQFF.

The chain combines TRBV9 with TRBJ2-2; 8 bases agree with TRBD2. Germline values: CDR1 SGDLS, CDR2 YYNGEE. This CDR3 contains 15 residues. Losses at the gene ends were 5 bases for V and 7 bases for J; bases not matched to a gene: 10. The CDR3 sequence: CASSTAGVQVGELFF. The CDR3 bases are TGTGCCAGCAGTACAGCGGGGGTACAAGTCGGGGAGCTGTTTTTT.

The V call is TRBV4-3, the J call TRBJ2-5; no reliable D call. In germline, CDR1 is LGHNA, CDR2 YSLEER. V was cut by 0 bases and J by 7 bases, with 15 bases left in between. CDR3 length equals 15 residues. The CDR3 DNA follows: TGCGCCAGCAGCCAAGATAGTTTTAGCTGGGGGACCCAGTACTTC. As protein: CASSQDSFSWGTQYF.

The chain couples TRBV11-2 to TRBJ1-1; 7 nucleotides match TRBD1. The J segment lost 5 bases and the V segment lost 5 bases, leaving 2 bases of the junction unmatched. Per the germline V gene, CDR1 is SGHAT and CDR2 is FQNNGV. This CDR3 is 12 amino acids long. The CDR3 protein is CASSLTGTEAFF. CDR3 nucleotides: TGTGCCAGCAGCCTGACAGGGACTGAAGCTTTCTTT.

The chain carries TRBV4-2 and TRBJ2-7; D call uncertain. This CDR3 is 14 amino acids long. Germline-derived CDR1 and CDR2 are LGHNA and YNFKEQ. V was clipped by 0 bases and J by 3 bases, with 9 bases between them. CDR3 loop: CASSQELGFYEQYF. The CDR3 region has the DNA TGTGCCAGCAGCCAAGAGTTGGGATTCTACGAGCAGTACTTC.

The chain combines TRBV7-9 with TRBJ1-6; maybe TRBD1 (6 bases). Per germline, CDR1 SEHNR and CDR2 FQNEAQ (reference sequence). The CDR3 totals 14 residues. V lost 1 base to trimming and J lost 6 bases, with 7 bases between them. The CDR3 is CASSLVGANSPLHF. Here the CDR3 DNA reads TGTGCCAGCAGCTTAGTGGGGGCTAATTCACCCCTCCACTTT. The entire variable domain, with the rest obtained from reference TRBV7-9 and TRBJ1-6, is as follows: DTGVSQNPRHKITKRGQNVTFRCDPISEHNRLYWYRQTLGQGPEFLTYFQNEAQLEKSRLLSDRFSAERPKGSFSTLEIQRTEQGDSAMYLCASSLVGANSPLHFGNGTRLTVT.

The gene calls are TRBV7-2 and TRBJ2-3, with TRBD2 matching over 7 bases. The germline gives CDR1 SGHTA, CDR2 FQGNSA. Trimming cost V 4 bases and J 1 base; bases outside gene matches: 2. The CDR3 covers 14 residues. The CDR3 nucleotides are TGTGCCAGCAGCTCCGCGGGGGGCACAGATACGCAGTATTTT. Its protein is CASSSAGGTDTQYF.